This TCR beta chain was found in a study of cytomegalovirus exposure and HLA in healthy donors. Germline CDR1 reads SGHAT; CDR2 reads FQDESV (reference sequence). CDR3 length: 15 amino acids. V trimming: 4 bases; J trimming: 4 bases; junction bases outside the gene matches: 9. The primer mix had 60 Vbeta and 13 Jbeta primers. Sequencing was performed with immunoSEQ multiplex PCR; in TCRdb, only in-frame clones are kept and a portion is missing. The sample carries tens of thousands of clones, around three quarters recorded once. This chain connects TRBV11-1 to TRBJ2-7; 8 bases fit TRBD2. The sample consisted of PBMCs. This TCR came from a man aged 40-49 years in good health and CMV-seronegative. The CDR3 protein is CASSSRRLAGYEQYF. CDR3 DNA sequence: TGTGCCAGCAGCTCCCGCCGGCTAGCGGGTTACGAGCAGTACTTC.